The entry below gives a single T cell receptor beta chain sequence along with its context. Original analysis: Amplification of reference gene primers provided the estimated nucleated cell counts. The method was immunoSEQ multiplex PCR; TCRdb's version includes in-frame clones alone and lacks a portion of them. Clone size and the V and J calls come from that table; the DNA yielded D and trimming. The profile covers about 90,000 clones, with 60% to 85% appearing a single time and 6.5% to 9% taken by the ten largest. These data come from a study of blood T cell repertoires in COVID-19. Study-level background: Samples taken during acute and convalescent COVID-19 were collected in the United States, Italy and Spain. In each case, the material was cDNA or gDNA derived from T cells, B-cell-depleted T cells, or PBMCs.

The CDR3 runs 14 residues. Germline CDR1 reads SNHLY; CDR2 reads FYNNEI. V was cut by 3 bases and J by 3 bases, with 9 bases left in between. Sequencing used peripheral blood. The clonotype originates from a man in his 70s with acute or convalescent COVID-19. This chain uses TRBV2 with TRBJ2-1, with a weak D call TRBD1 (6 bases). This CDR3 reads CASSDRGSYNEQFF. The CDR3 coding sequence is TGTGCCAGCAGTGACAGGGGAAGCTACAATGAGCAGTTCTTC.